Sequencing of this T cell receptor (beta chain) was carried out in a study of identical twins. TCRdb re-analysed the 5' RACE reads in MiXCR, keeping a single row per CDR3 protein. The sample lists 150,000 or so distinct CDR3 sequences, around 3.5% occurring once. This CDR3 region has 15 residues. The junction had 7 bases not matched to a gene; V was cut back by 4 bases and J by 2 bases. Germline CDR1 is MGHRA and CDR2 is YSYEKL. Points from the study as a whole: Invariant MAIT and iNKT cells are populations that could partly confound zero-insertion analyses. Carriage of fewer insertions was seen in abundant cord blood beta clonotypes, whereas memory repertoires showed none.

This clonotype was recorded at least ten times. What it binds is not known. V is TRBV4-1 and J is TRBJ2-7; 8 bases map to TRBD1. Specimen: memory T cells sorted from blood. This sequence originates from a man aged 18 to 29 in good health. CDR3 loop: CASSPNTGGTYEQYV. The CDR3 nucleotides read TGCGCCAGCAGCCCCAACACAGGGGGGACCTACGAGCAGTACGTC.